The 26 T cell receptor beta chains in this list originate from one sample, sequenced in a study of blood T cell repertoires in COVID-19. Here immunoSEQ multiplex PCR was the method, and the copy in TCRdb shows in-frame clones only, minus some. The sample holds 250,000 to 350,000 clones; 70% to 90% are singletons and the top ten take about 1%. The sequenced sample was PBMCs or T cells enriched from blood (not recorded which). The source of these receptors is a woman younger than 45 who had recovered from COVID-19.

CDR3 sequence: CATSKQPGGGNEKLFF. The CDR3 DNA reads TGTGCCACCAGCAAACAACCAGGCGGCGGGAATGAAAAACTGTTTTTT. The rearrangement joins TRBV15 to TRBJ1-4; D ambiguous. The V end lost 4 bases, the J end lost 5 bases, and 17 bases lay between the germline ends. Germline CDR1 is LNHNV and CDR2 is YYDKDF (reference sequence). CDR3 length: 16 residues.

As DNA, the CDR3 is TGTGCCAGCAGGGCTCTAGCGGACGAGCAGTACTTC. The encoded protein is CASRALADEQYF. The V call is TRBV2, the J call TRBJ2-7; 7 nucleotides match TRBD2. After removal of 6 bases from V and 5 bases from J, the junction contained 4 bases not matched to a gene. CDR1 is SNHLY, CDR2 FYNNEI, per germline. The CDR3 length is 12 residues.

The chain employs TRBV6-5 and TRBJ1-6; TRBD1 aligns across 9 bases. The CDR3 consists of 15 residues. After removal of 7 bases from V and 13 bases from J, the junction contained 14 bases not matched to a gene. Germline V lookup: CDR1 MNHEY, CDR2 SVGAGI. CDR3 nucleotide sequence: TGTGCCAGCAAATGGACAGGGGACCCCATTGATCCCCTCCACTTT. Translating it yields CASKWTGDPIDPLHF.

The chain uses TRBV7-9 and TRBJ1-1; D gene ambiguous. V dropped 0 bases and J dropped 3 bases, with 14 bases sitting between them. This CDR3 is built from 16 residues. CDR1 and CDR2 from the germline V gene are SEHNR and FQNEAQ (reference sequence). CDR3 protein: CASSLAYRGLDTEAFF. The CDR3 nucleotides read TGTGCCAGCAGCTTAGCGTATCGGGGATTGGACACTGAAGCTTTCTTT.

The rearrangement joins TRBV19 to TRBJ1-1; D may be TRBD1 (5 bases). The CDR3 covers 13 residues. The germline gives CDR1 LNHDA, CDR2 SQIVND (reference sequence). V was trimmed by 1 base and J by 4 bases, leaving 7 bases between them. The CDR3: CASSIAQGTEAFF. The DNA of the CDR3 is TGTGCCAGTAGTATAGCGCAGGGCACTGAAGCTTTCTTT.

The chain couples TRBV3-1 (or the pseudogene TRBV3-2) to TRBJ2-3, with a possible D match to TRBD1 (5 bases). This CDR3 is 16 amino acids long. V gave up 0 bases and J gave up 6 bases, with 16 bases separating them. Germline V CDR1 and CDR2: LGHDT, YNNKEL (reference sequence). The CDR3 sequence is CASSQDQDTRTDTQYF. CDR3 DNA: TGTGCCAGCAGCCAAGATCAGGACACCCGAACGGATACGCAGTATTTT.

This clone occurred a few times. This chain uses TRBV27 with TRBJ1-5; D gene uncertain. Trimming cost V 7 bases and J 1 base, with 17 bases left between them. This CDR3 has 16 residues. Germline CDR1 and CDR2: MNHEY and SMNVEV (reference sequence). The CDR3 protein is CASTKPGVGSNQPQHF. The CDR3 coding sequence is TGTGCCAGCACCAAACCCGGGGTTGGGAGCAATCAGCCCCAGCATTTT.

This clone was observed once. The chain couples TRBV30 to TRBJ1-6; D may be TRBD1 (5 bases). The CDR3 extends over 15 amino acids. Germline lookup yields CDR1 GTSNPN and CDR2 SVGIG (reference sequence). The V end lost 3 bases, the J end lost 7 bases, and 16 bases lay between the germline ends. The CDR3 protein is CAWRVPGLTNSPLHF. CDR3 DNA sequence: TGTGCCTGGAGGGTTCCGGGACTGACAAATTCACCCCTCCACTTT.

A single count supports this clone. This chain uses TRBV27 with TRBJ2-3; weak D call: TRBD2 (5 bases). Per germline, CDR1 MNHEY and CDR2 SMNVEV (reference sequence). With 2 bases removed from V and 6 bases from J, the gap between germline ends came to 12 bases. CDR3 length equals 14 residues. The CDR3 region has the DNA TGTGCCAGCAGTTTACAGCGGACTGCCGATACGCAGTATTTT. This translates into CASSLQRTADTQYF.

CDR3 protein: CASSGIQGRYNSPLHF. The CDR3, as DNA: TGTGCCAGCAGTGGAATACAGGGAAGGTATAATTCACCCCTCCACTTT. The chain combines TRBV25-1 with TRBJ1-6; the D gene is possibly TRBD1 (6 bases). This CDR3 region has 16 residues. Germline V gene sequence: CDR1 MGHDK, CDR2 SYGVNS. V lost 4 bases and J lost 4, with 14 bases in between.

This chain uses TRBV6-5 with TRBJ2-5, with D perhaps matching TRBD2 (7 bases). V lost 4 bases, J lost 4 bases, and 16 bases lay in between. Per the germline V gene, CDR1 is MNHEY and CDR2 is SVGAGI. The CDR3 sequence is 15 residues long. CDR3 sequence: CASSFSGGRGETQYF. CDR3 DNA: TGTGCCAGCAGTTTTTCGGGGGGCCGGGGAGAGACCCAGTACTTC.

The chain employs TRBV28 and TRBJ1-5; TRBD1 agrees at 7 bases. CDR3 length equals 16 residues. Germline CDR1 reads MDHEN; CDR2 reads SYDVKM. Trimming at V came to 6 bases and at J to 2 bases, leaving 10 bases not matched to a gene. In nucleotides, the CDR3 is TGTGCCAGCAGCCCCCACCACGGACAGGGCAATCAGCCCCAGCATTTT. Translating it yields CASSPHHGQGNQPQHF.

The rearrangement uses TRBV5-1 and TRBJ1-5; D is unclear. Trimming stripped 0 bases from V and 4 bases from J, with 5 bases between. The CDR3 runs to 13 residues. Germline CDR1 and CDR2: SGHRS and YFSETQ. The CDR3: CASSLDGNQPQHF. In DNA form, the CDR3 reads TGCGCCAGCAGCTTGGACGGGAATCAGCCCCAGCATTTT.

V and J are TRBV28 and TRBJ2-7; 7 bases line up with TRBD1. V shed 10 bases and J 2 bases; nucleotides not matched to a gene: 11. Germline values: CDR1 MDHEN, CDR2 SYDVKM. This CDR3 has 14 amino acids. The DNA of the CDR3 is TGTGCCACTATAGGGGGCGCAGGGGCCTACGAGCAGTACTTC. This codes for CATIGGAGAYEQYF. Variable domain in full (rest from reference TRBV28 and TRBJ2-7): DVKVTQSSRYLVKRTGEKVFLECVQDMDHENMFWYRQDPGLGLRLIYFSYDVKMKEKGDIPEGYSVSREKKERFSLILESASTNQTSMYLCATIGGAGAYEQYFGPGTRLTVT.

This chain joins TRBV9 and TRBJ2-5; 11 bases match TRBD2. Germline CDR1 and CDR2: SGDLS and YYNGEE. J lost 2 bases, V lost 4 bases, and 13 bases had no gene match. The CDR3 totals 18 residues. CDR3 residues: CASSPRGRGLAGQETQYF. As DNA, the CDR3 is TGTGCCAGCAGCCCACGGGGTCGAGGACTAGCGGGTCAAGAGACCCAGTACTTC.

CDR3 nucleotide sequence: TGTGCCAGCAGTCCACACAGGGGGCCCGACTCCTACGAGCAGTACTTC. As protein: CASSPHRGPDSYEQYF. The rearrangement links TRBV28 to TRBJ2-7, with 9 bases matching TRBD1. The CDR3 consists of 16 residues. Per the germline V gene, CDR1 is MDHEN and CDR2 is SYDVKM. V dropped 5 bases and J dropped 0; count of bases not matched to a gene: 8.

This sequence joins TRBV27 and TRBJ1-5; D remains ambiguous. V was clipped by 6 bases and J by 1 base, with 10 bases between them. Germline values: CDR1 MNHEY, CDR2 SMNVEV (reference sequence). This CDR3 is 14 amino acids long. CDR3 sequence: CASSLVHSNQPQHF. The CDR3 nucleotides are TGTGCCAGCAGCCTAGTCCACAGCAATCAGCCCCAGCATTTT.

V is TRBV28 and J is TRBJ1-2; 7 nucleotides line up with TRBD1. The V segment lost 4 bases and the J segment 4 bases; nucleotides outside the gene matches: 6. The CDR3 has 14 residues. The germline gives CDR1 MDHEN, CDR2 SYDVKM. This chain's CDR3 is CASSSPGGTYGYTF. DNA of the CDR3: TGTGCCAGCAGTTCCCCAGGGGGTACCTATGGCTACACCTTC.

The chain uses TRBV11-3 and TRBJ2-1; 11 bases agree with TRBD2. Germline V CDR1 and CDR2: SGHNT, YENEEA. This CDR3 is 17 amino acids long. With V trimmed by 5 bases and J by 4 bases, 10 bases remained unmatched. CDR3 DNA: TGTGCCAGCAGCCCACTAGCGGGGGCACCTCAATACAATGAGCAGTTCTTC. The encoded protein is CASSPLAGAPQYNEQFF.

This clone was seen just once. V and J are TRBV7-2 and TRBJ1-5, with D perhaps TRBD1 (5 bases). V lost 4 bases, J lost 4 bases, and 11 bases lay in between. Germline lookup yields CDR1 SGHTA and CDR2 FQGNSA. There are 14 residues in the CDR3. The CDR3, as DNA: TGTGCCAGCAGCTCGACAGTCCCGAATCAGCCCCAGCATTTT. This encodes CASSSTVPNQPQHF.

The chain uses TRBV7-3 and TRBJ2-7; TRBD2 matches 8 bases. There are 14 residues in the CDR3. CDR1 is SGHTA, CDR2 FQGTGA, per germline. Trimming removed 2 bases from V and 1 base from J; junction bases left unmatched: 1. The CDR3 region is CASSLAGGSYEQYF. The CDR3 DNA reads as TGTGCCAGCAGCTTAGCGGGGGGTTCCTACGAGCAGTACTTC. The entire variable domain, with the rest obtained from reference TRBV7-3 and TRBJ2-7, is as follows: GAGVSQTPSNKVTEKGKYVELRCDPISGHTALYWYRQSLGQGPEFLIYFQGTGAADDSGLPNDRFFAVRPEGSVSTLKIQRTERGDSAVYLCASSLAGGSYEQYFGPGTRLTVT.

CDR3 sequence reads: CASSEPGGGTEAFF. The CDR3 nucleotides are TGTGCCAGCAGTGAGCCAGGGGGCGGTACTGAAGCTTTCTTT. The rearrangement uses TRBV9 and TRBJ1-1, with TRBD1 matching over 8 bases. Germline V gene lookup returns CDR1 SGDLS and CDR2 YYNGEE. The CDR3 totals 14 residues. The ends lost 5 bases at V and 5 bases at J; junction bases unmatched: 8.

The chain has TRBV7-3 and TRBJ2-3; weak D call: TRBD2 (6 bases). The CDR3 sequence is 15 residues long. The V gene's germline CDR1 is SGHTA and CDR2 FQGTGA. V lost 1 base to trimming and J lost 2 bases, with 10 bases between them. CDR3 coding DNA: TGTGCCAGCAGCTTAAATGCGGGATCCACAGATACGCAGTATTTT. Translating it yields CASSLNAGSTDTQYF.

This clone is a singleton in its sample. DNA for the CDR3: TGTGCCAGCAGCCCGACCGAGGCTAGCGGGGGACTCGAGACCCAGTACTTC. Amino acid sequence: CASSPTEASGGLETQYF. The V gene is TRBV11-3, the J gene TRBJ2-5; 10 nucleotides agree with TRBD2. Losses at the gene ends were 5 bases for V and 5 bases for J; bases not matched to a gene: 14. This CDR3 contains 17 residues. CDR1 SGHNT and CDR2 YENEEA come from the germline V gene.

CDR3 bases: TGCGCCAGCAGGGGGCGACTAGCGAGAGATACGCAGTATTTT. This codes for CASRGRLARDTQYF. The chain links TRBV5-1 to TRBJ2-3, with 8 bases aligning to TRBD2. V was clipped by 5 bases and J by 5 bases; unmatched bases: 7. The CDR3 contains 14 residues. Germline V lookup: CDR1 SGHRS, CDR2 YFSETQ.

This clone showed up just once. V is TRBV6-6 and J is TRBJ1-4; D is perhaps TRBD1 (6 bases). CDR1 and CDR2 (germline): MNHNY, SVGAGI (reference sequence). V was pared by 6 bases and J by 5 bases, with 28 bases between. The CDR3 consists of 19 residues. The CDR3 is CASRRIFGPSTGSNEKLFF. The CDR3 DNA reads as TGTGCCAGCAGACGAATCTTCGGCCCTTCCACAGGGAGCAATGAAAAACTGTTTTTT.